The source of this TCR beta chain is a study of OX40 agonist ivuxolimab in advanced cancers. Regarding the study in general: Ivuxolimab was an agonistic, fully human IgG2 monoclonal antibody directed against OX40 (CD134), a costimulatory receptor. Intravenous ivuxolimab was administered to patients every 2 weeks at six dose levels: 0.01, 0.1, 0.3, 1.5, 3 and 10 mg/kg. Of the roughly 52 dose-escalation patients, hepatocellular carcinoma was present in around 19, melanoma in some 15, renal cell carcinoma in 9 and head and neck cancer in 9. The dose-escalation cohort was around 83% male with a mean age of approximately 60 years, ranging from roughly 20 to 80. Patients were allowed to have had prior anti-PD-1, anti-PD-L1 or anti-CTLA-4 therapy, and approximately 40% of the dose-escalation patients had previously received checkpoint inhibitors. Three dose-escalation patients achieved partial responses, one with hepatocellular carcinoma and two with cutaneous melanoma. The purpose of peripheral TCRbeta sequencing was to test whether ivuxolimab changed TCR sequence diversity and led to clonal T-cell expansion. The paper describes the monotherapy dose-escalation part (N = 52 patients) of the phase I trial of ivuxolimab. The investigation overall reported the following: In the 0.1-3.0 mg/kg groups, partial responders had among the lowest normalized peripheral clonal expansion, particularly in CD8+ T cells. Low levels of normalized T-cell clonal expansion were also shown by some nonresponding patients. After ivuxolimab, CD8+ T cells had more expanded clones than CD4+ T cells on average. At doses of 0.1 to 3.0 mg/kg, clonal expansion of both CD4+ and CD8+ T cells in blood was seen between baseline and week 6. The antigen specificity of the peripheral T cells that underwent clonal expansion was not determined.

Patients with autoimmune disease history or receiving systemic immunosuppression were excluded from the trial. Peripheral blood for TCR sequencing was drawn from every dose cohort at baseline, at cycle 4 day 1 and at cycle 7 day 1. Samples came from an open-label, multicenter, first-in-human phase I dose-escalation trial of ivuxolimab. Adults with locally advanced or metastatic melanoma, renal cell, hepatocellular, or head and neck squamous cell carcinoma were enrolled in the trial. CD4+ and CD8+ T cells were sorted separately from peripheral blood before TCR sequencing. Including cysteine and phenylalanine, the CDR3 has 14 amino acids. This entry keeps only the CDR3 DNA: 42 bases, framed from base 1. V is pared back by 1 base and J by 0 bases, with 7 bases lying between the germline termini. CDR1 is given as MGHRA and CDR2 as YSYEKL, both from the germline V gene. To sequence the TCRbeta CDR3 region, genomic DNA was isolated from the sorted cells. TCRbeta CDR3 regions were sequenced using the immunoSEQ Assay. Imported from immuneACCESS, the table was reduced by TCRdb to in-frame sequences with V and J called. These copies leave out some clones; in studies compared against another copy, an unresolved V gene accounts for under half, and the cause of the remainder is not known. This sample comprises about 64,000 clones, 87% of them detected only once. Together, the top ten hold roughly 1.3% of the sample.

The sample holds one count of this clone. What this receptor recognizes is not known. Per-base quality was not reported, and no clone a single base away is much larger than it. The V and J genes are TRBV4-1 and TRBJ2-7, with the identity of the D gene unclear. The input for sequencing was CD4+ or CD8+ T cells sorted from blood, taken in a trial of the OX40 agonist ivuxolimab. The sequence was obtained from an adult with an advanced solid tumor such as melanoma, head and neck, liver or kidney cancer. At the DNA level, the sequence is TGCGCCAGCAGCCAAGCAGAGAGCTCCTACGAGCAGTACTTC. This sequence encodes CASSQAESSYEQYF.